This T cell receptor beta chain was captured in a study of graft-versus-host responses after intestinal transplantation. For the study at large: Induction using anti-thymocyte globulin, followed by tacrolimus and steroids for approximately three years, was given to all recipients.

The method was immunoSEQ multiplex PCR; TCRdb's version includes in-frame clones alone and lacks a portion of them. The table lists 20,000 to 25,000 clones, roughly 33% of them singletons. General study points: Marrow from the recipient contained GvH clones, some of which had appeared first in ileum or blood. Elevated graft-versus-host to host-versus-graft clonal ratios in allografts were recorded for patients with graft-donor T cell macrochimerism. Declining HvG levels early post-transplant were linked to peak circulating GvH clone levels.

Each mixed lymphocyte reaction held roughly 200,000 CFSE-labeled responders and roughly 200,000 irradiated violet-dye-labeled stimulators. CDR1 is MNHNS and CDR2 is SASEGT in the germline V gene. V lost 2 bases to trimming and J lost 1 base; unmatched junction nucleotides: 1. The CDR3 length is 15 residues. This sequence joins TRBV6-1 and TRBJ2-7, with 11 bases identical to TRBD2. This TCR was recovered from a human patient who received an intestinal transplant. This material consisted of alloreactive CD8+ T cells from a mixed lymphocyte reaction culture, taken before intestinal transplant. The subset was: CFSE-low proliferating T cells sorted from roughly six-day pre-transplant mixed lymphocyte reaction (GvH or HvG direction). This CDR3 is CASSERTSGSYEQYF. The DNA of the CDR3 is TGTGCCAGCAGTGAACGGACTAGCGGGTCCTACGAGCAGTACTTC.